A single sample is the source of the 18 T cell receptor beta chains below, sequenced in a study of blood T cells in healthy people across ages. The use of a sample-barcoded 5' primer and a J-beta primer mix characterized a second PCR of roughly 6 to 12 cycles. Each CDR3 protein is one row after TCRdb ran MiXCR on the 5' RACE reads. Of some 550,000 distinct CDR3 sequences listed, about 45% are singletons. The sequencing input was blood. The origin of the receptors is a man older than 75 in good health.

The genes are TRBV7-9 and TRBJ2-3, with D hard to call. In germline, CDR1 is SEHNR, CDR2 FQNEAQ (reference sequence). Between the trimmed V and J ends, which lost 5 bases and 0 bases, there was a span of 12 bases. The CDR3 has 15 amino acids. The chain's CDR3 is CASSHIDPSTDTQYF. CDR3 DNA sequence: TGTGCCAGCAGCCACATAGACCCTAGCACAGATACGCAGTATTTT. Looking up the rest from reference TRBV7-9 and TRBJ2-3 gives the full variable domain: DTGVSQNPRHKITKRGQNVTFRCDPISEHNRLYWYRQTLGQGPEFLTYFQNEAQLEKSRLLSDRFSAERPKGSFSTLEIQRTEQGDSAMYLCASSHIDPSTDTQYFGPGTRLTVL.

Of note for this clonotype: Being one base from a much bigger clone, this may be a read error. The rearrangement joins TRBV7-9 to TRBJ1-2, with 7 positions matching TRBD1. V shed 4 bases and J 8 bases; nucleotides not matched to a gene: 10. The CDR3 consists of 14 residues. Germline values: CDR1 SEHNR, CDR2 FQNEAQ (reference sequence). CDR3 region: CASSSRGGLGGYTF. The CDR3 nucleotides are TGTGCCAGCAGCTCCAGAGGGGGCCTCGGCGGCTACACCTTC.

This chain connects TRBV7-2 to TRBJ1-2, with D unclear. The germline V gene encodes CDR1 SGHTA and CDR2 FQGNSA. CDR3 size: 15 residues. The V and J ends lost 1 base and 4 bases respectively, with 13 bases between them. The CDR3 sequence is CASSLVGETGYGYTF. CDR3 coding DNA: TGTGCCAGCAGCTTAGTCGGGGAGACGGGCTATGGCTACACCTTC.

The chain links TRBV3-1 to TRBJ2-5, with TRBD2 matching over 8 bases. V was clipped by 1 base and J by 4 bases; unmatched bases: 5. The CDR3 covers 15 residues. From germline, CDR1 is LGHDT and CDR2 YNNKEL (reference sequence). The chain's CDR3 is CASSQGRTSRETQYF. CDR3 sequence (DNA): TGTGCCAGCAGCCAAGGCAGGACTAGCCGAGAGACCCAGTACTTC.

This clonotype was seen only a few times. This rearrangement joins TRBV28 to TRBJ1-5, with D possibly being TRBD1 (5 bases). Germline values: CDR1 MDHEN, CDR2 SYDVKM. The length of the CDR3 is 14 residues. The V end lost 3 bases, the J end lost 4 bases, and 10 bases lay between the germline ends. CDR3 residues: CASSLASGNQPQHF. Here the CDR3 DNA reads TGTGCCAGCAGTTTGGCGTCAGGGAATCAGCCCCAGCATTTT.

This clonotype was counted a few times. This chain links TRBV14 with TRBJ2-1, with TRBD1 as a possible D gene (5 bases). The CDR3 is 14 residues long. Germline-derived CDR1 and CDR2 are SGHDN and FVKESK. Between the trimmed V and J ends, which lost 2 bases and 5 bases, there was a span of 10 bases. The CDR3 DNA sequence: TGTGCCAGCAGCCAACGTCGACAGCACAATGAGCAGTTCTTC. Translated, it gives CASSQRRQHNEQFF.

The chain employs TRBV12-3 or TRBV12-4 and TRBJ1-1; D is uncertain. The CDR3 length is 15 residues. The V gene lost 2 bases and the J gene lost 4 bases, with 14 bases spanning the gap. Written as DNA, the CDR3 is TGTGCCAGCAGTTTAATCCCGGATCTCGGCACTGAAGCTTTCTTT. This encodes CASSLIPDLGTEAFF.

V is TRBV7-2 and J is TRBJ2-1; tentatively, D is TRBD1 (5 bases). Trimming left V 2 bases short and J 4 bases short, with 15 bases between. The CDR3 is made up of 16 amino acids. The germline gives CDR1 SGHTA, CDR2 FQGNSA. The CDR3 DNA follows: TGTGCCAGCAGCTTAAGGCCAGGGCCCAGATACAATGAGCAGTTCTTC. This sequence encodes CASSLRPGPRYNEQFF.

The V call is TRBV7-2, the J call TRBJ2-7, with D possibly TRBD1 on 5 matching bases. The CDR3 length is 15 residues. The germline V gene encodes CDR1 SGHTA and CDR2 FQGNSA. V was shortened by 2 bases and J by 3 bases, with 14 bases between the two germline ends. CDR3 sequence: CASSLHVTESYEQYF. As DNA, the CDR3 is TGTGCCAGCAGCTTACATGTGACAGAGAGCTACGAGCAGTACTTC.

This clonotype was picked up a small number of times. The chain employs TRBV12-3 or TRBV12-4 and TRBJ2-1; no clear D. CDR3 length: 14 residues. V lost 7 bases and J lost 3, with 13 bases in between. CDR3 amino acids: CASNAGPLYNEQFF. The CDR3 nucleotides are TGTGCCAGCAACGCTGGACCACTCTACAATGAGCAGTTCTTC.

There are a few counts of this clonotype. The gene calls are TRBV18 and TRBJ2-1, with 10 bases fitting TRBD2. The CDR3 sequence is 17 residues long. In germline, CDR1 is KGHSH, CDR2 LQKENI. V gave up 2 bases and J gave up 4 bases; unmatched junction bases: 8. The CDR3 DNA reads as TGTGCCAGCTCACCAAGGTCTAGCGGGAGACAATACAATGAGCAGTTCTTC. Translated: CASSPRSSGRQYNEQFF.

CDR3 nucleotide sequence: TGCAGTGCTAGCCCAGGCGGGAGGAACTACGAGCAGTACTTC. It specifies CSASPGGRNYEQYF. V and J are TRBV20-1 and TRBJ2-7, with 8 bases matching TRBD2. CDR1 and CDR2 from the germline V gene are DFQATT and SNEGSKA (reference sequence). The J segment lost 3 bases and the V segment lost 3 bases, leaving 7 bases of the junction unmatched. The CDR3 is 14 amino acids.

V and J are TRBV5-6 and TRBJ1-5; TRBD1 aligns across 8 bases. CDR1 and CDR2 (germline): SGHDT, YYEEEE. The CDR3 has 14 amino acids. V shed 6 bases and J 6 bases; nucleotides not matched to a gene: 8. The CDR3 nucleotides are TGTGCCAGCACCCGGACAGGGACGGGTCAGCCCCAGCATTTT. It specifies CASTRTGTGQPQHF.

This clonotype occurred a few times. This rearrangement joins TRBV9 to TRBJ1-1; D is unclear. The germline V gene has CDR1 SGDLS and CDR2 YYNGEE. This CDR3 region has 17 residues. Trimming removed 0 bases at V and 1 base at J, with 16 bases between. The CDR3 spells CASSVGLSGRRNTEAFF. DNA of the CDR3: TGTGCCAGCAGCGTAGGCCTTAGCGGCAGGCGGAACACTGAAGCTTTCTTT. The whole variable domain, filled in from reference TRBV9 and TRBJ1-1, reads DSGVTQTPKHLITATGQRVTLRCSPRSGDLSVYWYQQSLDQGLQFLIQYYNGEERAKGNILERFSAQQFPDLHSELNLSSLELGDSALYFCASSVGLSGRRNTEAFFGQGTRLTVV.

V and J are TRBV12-3 or TRBV12-4 and TRBJ1-2; unclear D gene. Trimming cost V 2 bases and J 8 bases, with 12 bases left between them. The CDR3 extends over 13 amino acids. DNA of the CDR3: TGTGCCAGCAGTTTAACAGAAGGCCTCGGCTACACCTTC. Residues: CASSLTEGLGYTF.

The rearrangement uses TRBV7-9 and TRBJ2-1; TRBD1 matches at 9 bases. Germline CDR1 SEHNR, CDR2 FQNEAQ (reference sequence). Trimming removed 1 base from V and 8 bases from J; junction bases left unmatched: 9. This CDR3 spans 16 amino acids. CDR3 DNA: TGTGCCAGCAGCTTAGGGAGGGACAGGGCGAGCTATGAGCAGTTCTTC. Protein product: CASSLGRDRASYEQFF. The variable domain in full, completed from reference TRBV7-9 and TRBJ2-1, reads DTGVSQNPRHKITKRGQNVTFRCDPISEHNRLYWYRQTLGQGPEFLTYFQNEAQLEKSRLLSDRFSAERPKGSFSTLEIQRTEQGDSAMYLCASSLGRDRASYEQFFGPGTRLTVL.

The chain recombines TRBV9 with TRBJ2-1; 8 bases align to TRBD1. V was clipped by 7 bases and J by 1 base; unmatched bases: 4. The CDR3 covers 14 residues. The germline V gene encodes CDR1 SGDLS and CDR2 YYNGEE. The CDR3 DNA follows: TGTGCCAGCGGACAGGGAGAATCCTACAATGAGCAGTTCTTC. Amino acid sequence: CASGQGESYNEQFF.

This clonotype has more than one count but fewer than ten. The rearrangement joins TRBV10-3 to TRBJ2-5; 9 bases line up with TRBD1. This CDR3 has 14 amino acids. Unmatched junction bases numbered 3, after V lost 2 bases and J lost 5 bases. CDR1 ENHRY and CDR2 SYGVKD come from the germline V gene. CDR3 nucleotide sequence: TGTGCCATCAGTGAGACAGGGGGCATTGAGACCCAGTACTTC. Amino acid sequence: CAISETGGIETQYF.